This T cell receptor beta chain appears in the sequencing data of a study of patients and donors after allogeneic stem cell transplantation. TCRdb reanalysed the RT-PCR reads using MiXCR and keeps one entry per CDR3 protein. This table has 70,000 or so distinct CDR3 sequences, about a quarter appearing once. Sequenced sample: blood, either unsorted or a sorted T cell fraction (not recorded which). This sequence originates from a human donor who was either an allogeneic HSCT recipient or a stem cell or donor lymphocyte infusion donor (not recorded which). It is not recorded whose cells these are; they may come from a transplant donor.

The CDR3 DNA follows: TGCAGTGCTAGATCCGTGAGGGGGAGGATATACGAGCAGTACTTC. It encodes CSARSVRGRIYEQYF. The rearrangement links TRBV20-1 to TRBJ2-7; either TRBD1 or TRBD2 may supply D (6 bases each). V lost 2 bases and J lost 4, with 18 bases in between. Germline V gene sequence: CDR1 DFQATT, CDR2 SNEGSKA (reference sequence). This CDR3 region has 15 residues.